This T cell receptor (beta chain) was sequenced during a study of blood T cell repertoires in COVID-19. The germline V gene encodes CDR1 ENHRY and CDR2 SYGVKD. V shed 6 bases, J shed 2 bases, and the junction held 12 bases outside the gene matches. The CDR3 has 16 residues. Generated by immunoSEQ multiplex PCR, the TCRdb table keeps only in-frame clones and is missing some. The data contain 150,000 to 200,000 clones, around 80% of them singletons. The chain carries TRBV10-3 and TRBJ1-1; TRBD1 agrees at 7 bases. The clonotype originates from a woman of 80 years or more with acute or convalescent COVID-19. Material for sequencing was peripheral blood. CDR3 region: CAISGTLDRANTEAFF. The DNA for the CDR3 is TGTGCCATCAGCGGGACCTTAGACAGGGCCAACACTGAAGCTTTCTTT.